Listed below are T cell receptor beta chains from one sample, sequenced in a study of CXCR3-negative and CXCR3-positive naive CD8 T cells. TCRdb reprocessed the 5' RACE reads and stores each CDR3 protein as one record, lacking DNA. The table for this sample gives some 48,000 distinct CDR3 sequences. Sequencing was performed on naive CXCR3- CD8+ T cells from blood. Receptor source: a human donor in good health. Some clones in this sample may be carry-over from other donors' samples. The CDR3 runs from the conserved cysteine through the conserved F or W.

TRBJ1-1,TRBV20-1,CSARRQGARTEAFF
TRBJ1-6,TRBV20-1,CSARWGRLGSPLHF
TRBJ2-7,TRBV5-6,CASSLTVDHEQYF
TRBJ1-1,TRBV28,CASSLPVNTEAFF
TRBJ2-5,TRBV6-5,CASSGSYRDRGHPLETQYF
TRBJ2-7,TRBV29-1,CSVLPGLAGGSYEQYF
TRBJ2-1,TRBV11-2,CASSDTSLGYNEQFF
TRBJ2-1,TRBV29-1,CSARGQTDEQFF
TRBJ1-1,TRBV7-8,CASSLVLAGMNMNTEAFF
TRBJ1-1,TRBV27,CASSFSGTEAFF
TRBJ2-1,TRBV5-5,CASSLWTSGGNEQFF
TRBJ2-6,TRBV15,CATSRVPGQGIGANVLTF
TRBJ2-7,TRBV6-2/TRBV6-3,CASSYSLNYEQYF
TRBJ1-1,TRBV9,CASSTTTGGTEAFF
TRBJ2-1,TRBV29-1,CSVLDRGSEQFF
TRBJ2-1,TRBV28,CASYSGGTEQFF
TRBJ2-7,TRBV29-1,CSVKPDSREQYF
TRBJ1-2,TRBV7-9,CASTTGPYGYTF
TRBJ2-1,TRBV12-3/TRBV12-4,CASSFRGSGEQFF
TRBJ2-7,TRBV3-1,CASSQDLSGGCEQYF
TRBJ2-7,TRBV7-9,CASNRLESDEQYF
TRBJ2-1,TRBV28,CASSLRQFSSYNEQFF
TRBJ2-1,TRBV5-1,CASSLYVVPPNNEQFF
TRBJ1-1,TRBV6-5,CASSYLGDGGVNTEAFF
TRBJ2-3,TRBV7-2,CASSSPLGGAEADTQYF
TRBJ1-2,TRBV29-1,CSVDARDSQNYGYTF
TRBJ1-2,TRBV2,CASSPTPGPYGYTF
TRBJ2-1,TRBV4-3,CASSGWSSGGSSYNEQFF
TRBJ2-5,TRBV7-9,CASSTIGASTGVQETQYF
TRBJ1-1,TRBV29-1,CSVQMNTEAFF
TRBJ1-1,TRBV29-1,CSVAWSGEAFF
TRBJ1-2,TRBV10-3,CAISLDGKNPSYGYTF
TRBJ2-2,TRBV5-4,CASSDLLGGELFF
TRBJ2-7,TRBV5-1,CASSLGTGRLGRNEQYF
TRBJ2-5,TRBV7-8,CASSWVGETQYF
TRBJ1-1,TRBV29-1,CSAGTGADTEAFF
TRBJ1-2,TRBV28,CASSFIQGARGYTF
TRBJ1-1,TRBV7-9,CASTPTGVNTEAFF
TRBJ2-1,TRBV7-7,CASSLRGASYNEQFF
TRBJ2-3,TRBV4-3,CASSQDISRSTDTQYF
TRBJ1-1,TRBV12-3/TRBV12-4,CASSLSGGNTEAFF
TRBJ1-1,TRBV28,CASSFESLNTEAFF
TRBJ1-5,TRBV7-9,CASSTTGGNQPQHF
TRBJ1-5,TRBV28,CASSPTGFNQPQHF
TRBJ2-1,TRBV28,CAESGTNNEQFF
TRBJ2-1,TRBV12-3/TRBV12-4,CASSLARSGGSYNEQFF
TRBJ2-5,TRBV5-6,CASSLMEGLETQYF
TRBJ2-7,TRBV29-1,CSFSRRGVYEQYF
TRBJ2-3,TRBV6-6,CASTSYGRQGNDTQYF
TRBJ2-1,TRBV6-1,CASSEAIAGSYNEQFF
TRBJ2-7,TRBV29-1,CSVQGEDYEQYF
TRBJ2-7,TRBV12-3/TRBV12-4,CASSLSSKGGPGYEQYF
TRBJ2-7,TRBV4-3,CASSQTTGSHEQYF